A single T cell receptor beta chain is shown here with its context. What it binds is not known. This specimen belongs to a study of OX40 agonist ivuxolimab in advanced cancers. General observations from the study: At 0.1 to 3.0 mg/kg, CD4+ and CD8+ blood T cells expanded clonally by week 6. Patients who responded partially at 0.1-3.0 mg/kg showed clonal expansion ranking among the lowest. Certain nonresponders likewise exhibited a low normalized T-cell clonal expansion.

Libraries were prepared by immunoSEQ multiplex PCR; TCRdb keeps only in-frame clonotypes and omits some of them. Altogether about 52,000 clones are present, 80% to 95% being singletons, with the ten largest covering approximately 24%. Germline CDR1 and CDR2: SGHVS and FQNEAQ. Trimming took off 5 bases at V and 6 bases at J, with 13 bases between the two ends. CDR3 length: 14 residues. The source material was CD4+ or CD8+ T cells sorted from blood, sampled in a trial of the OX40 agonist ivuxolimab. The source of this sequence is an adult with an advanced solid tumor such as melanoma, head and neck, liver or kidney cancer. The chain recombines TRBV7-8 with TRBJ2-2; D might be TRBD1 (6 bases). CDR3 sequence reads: CASSPRGAAGELFF. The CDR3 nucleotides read TGTGCCAGCAGCCCCAGGGGAGCGGCCGGGGAGCTGTTTTTT.